The clone carrying this TCR beta chain appeared once. This sample was taken from a study of blood T cell repertoires in COVID-19. For the study at large: Whether acute or convalescent, the COVID-19 samples came from the United States, Italy and Spain.

Germline V CDR1 and CDR2: LGHDT, YNNKEL (reference sequence). The CDR3 spans 15 residues. V was shortened by 1 base and J by 5 bases, with 14 bases between the two germline ends. TCRdb keeps only in-frame clones here, not all; method: immunoSEQ multiplex PCR. The profile shows about 180,000 clones, about 80% of them singletons. The sequence was collected from a human donor in a cohort sampled during active COVID-19. The sample taken for sequencing was peripheral blood. J is TRBJ1-1 and V is TRBV3-1 (or the pseudogene TRBV3-2), with D hard to call. CDR3 sequence (DNA): TGTGCCAGCAGCCAAGGGATAGCGGTCGGAACTGAAGCTTTCTTT. It codes for CASSQGIAVGTEAFF.